This TCR beta chain was captured by sequencing in a study of neurological immune-mediated disorders. Findings and limits, study-wide: Phylogenetic grouping put 18 of 34 multiple sclerosis patients' repertoires into one related-CDR3 cluster, a possible signature.

From the 5' RACE reads, TCRdb called clonotypes with MiXCR, one entry per CDR3 protein. Among about 70,000 distinct CDR3 sequences listed, about 5% were seen once. Ten or more counts support this clonotype. Antigen unknown. Trimming took 0 bases from V and 9 from J, leaving 25 bases between them. The CDR3 loop spans 18 amino acids. In germline, CDR1 is SGDLS, CDR2 YYNGEE. The TCR sequence derives from a woman between 65 and 79 years old with multiple sclerosis. This rearrangement joins TRBV9 to TRBJ2-1, with D perhaps being TRBD1 or TRBD2 (6 bases each). Sequencing was done on a sample of PBMCs. The CDR3 spells CASSVDPASKYGGLEQFF. The CDR3 nucleotides read TGTGCCAGCAGCGTAGATCCGGCGAGCAAATACGGGGGCCTTGAGCAGTTCTTC.